These 2 T cell receptor beta chains came from one sample sequenced in a study of blood T cell repertoires in COVID-19. Only in-frame clones appear in the TCRdb table, and some are missing; sequencing was by immunoSEQ multiplex PCR. The sample lists over 200,000 clones; around 88% were seen once. Specimen: peripheral blood. The receptors shown here come from a middle-aged man with active or convalescent COVID-19.

This chain uses TRBV7-6 with TRBJ2-2; TRBD2 aligns across 13 bases. This CDR3 is built from 20 residues. Germline loops: CDR1 SGHVS, CDR2 FNYEAQ. V lost 1 base to trimming and J lost 2 bases; unmatched junction nucleotides: 10. The DNA for the CDR3 is TGTGCCAGCAGCTTAGGCCATCTGGGACTAGCGGGACCAAACACCGGGGAGCTGTTTTTT. It translates to CASSLGHLGLAGPNTGELFF.

The J gene is TRBJ1-4, the V gene TRBV19; TRBD1 matches at 9 bases. Unmatched junction bases numbered 3, after V lost 5 bases and J lost 5 bases. The CDR3 totals 14 residues. Germline values: CDR1 LNHDA, CDR2 SQIVND (reference sequence). CDR3 protein: CASSYGQGNEKLFF. Written as DNA, the CDR3 is TGTGCCAGTAGTTATGGACAGGGGAATGAAAAACTGTTTTTT.